The 14 T cell receptor beta chains reported below all come from one sample, sequenced in a study of cytomegalovirus exposure and HLA in healthy donors. The PCR contained 60 Vbeta and 13 Jbeta primers. Generated by immunoSEQ multiplex PCR, the TCRdb table keeps only in-frame clones and is missing some. The table for this sample gives 100,000 to 150,000 clones. Sequenced material: PBMCs. The source of these receptors is a woman aged 40 to 50 in good health and CMV-seropositive.

V and J are TRBV7-9 and TRBJ2-1; 10 bases align to TRBD2. Germline-derived CDR1 and CDR2 are SEHNR and FQNEAQ (reference sequence). The ends lost 5 bases at V and 2 bases at J; junction bases unmatched: 6. The CDR3 consists of 16 residues. The CDR3 loop reads CASSQFSGRAYNEQFF. The CDR3 nucleotides are TGTGCCAGCAGCCAATTCAGCGGGAGGGCCTACAATGAGCAGTTCTTC. Full variable domain (missing parts from reference TRBV7-9 and TRBJ2-1): DTGVSQNPRHKITKRGQNVTFRCDPISEHNRLYWYRQTLGQGPEFLTYFQNEAQLEKSRLLSDRFSAERPKGSFSTLEIQRTEQGDSAMYLCASSQFSGRAYNEQFFGPGTRLTVL.

The chain joins TRBV7-9 to TRBJ2-7; possible D gene TRBD2, 6 bases. V lost 5 bases and J 3 bases, leaving 17 bases between the germline ends. CDR3 length: 15 residues. Germline V lookup: CDR1 SEHNR, CDR2 FQNEAQ (reference sequence). CDR3 protein: CASSPREPYLYEQYF. As DNA, the CDR3 is TGTGCCAGCAGCCCCCGGGAGCCCTACCTCTACGAGCAGTACTTC.

V and J are TRBV10-2 and TRBJ2-5, with TRBD2 matching 12 bases. Trimming cost V 8 bases and J 5 bases; bases outside gene matches: 9. Germline assignment: CDR1 WSHSY and CDR2 SAAADI. CDR3 size: 15 residues. The CDR3 loop is CASALAGGPGETQYF. DNA of the CDR3: TGCGCCAGCGCCCTAGCGGGAGGGCCGGGGGAGACCCAGTACTTC.

The rearrangement links TRBV18 to TRBJ2-5; 9 nucleotides agree with TRBD2. The J call is doubtful: the DNA matches TRBJ2-7 better. Germline CDR1 KGHSH, CDR2 LQKENI. CDR3 length: 17 residues. As DNA, the CDR3 is TGTGCCAGCTCCCCAACTTTAGCGGGAGAGGGAGCCTACGAGCAGTACTTC. Translated: CASSPTLAGEGAYEQYF.

The V and J genes are TRBV28 and TRBJ1-2; D is unclear. The CDR3 extends over 14 amino acids. CDR1 is MDHEN and CDR2 is SYDVKM in the germline V gene. With 3 bases removed from V and 4 bases from J, the gap between germline ends came to 12 bases. In DNA form, the CDR3 reads TGTGCCAGCAGTTTGGAGGGTAGGATCTATGGCTACACCTTC. Its translation is CASSLEGRIYGYTF.

The chain has TRBV19 and TRBJ1-5; 10 nucleotides agree with TRBD1. V shed 6 bases, J shed 8 bases, and the junction held 10 bases outside the gene matches. The CDR3 consists of 15 residues. Germline V gene data show CDR1 as LNHDA and CDR2 as SQIVND (reference sequence). Here the CDR3 reads CASSPDRGTLEPQHF. The CDR3 DNA follows: TGTGCCAGTAGCCCGGACAGGGGGACCCTCGAGCCCCAGCATTTT.

The chain couples TRBV4-3 to TRBJ2-2, with 10 bases aligning to TRBD2. The CDR3 runs to 16 residues. V was pared by 4 bases and J by 1 base, with 3 bases of the junction left unmatched. In germline, CDR1 is LGHNA, CDR2 YSLEER. The CDR3 region is CASSLGLAENTGELFF. CDR3 DNA sequence: TGCGCCAGCAGCCTTGGACTAGCGGAGAACACCGGGGAGCTGTTTTTT.

The chain employs TRBV7-9 and TRBJ2-1; no definite D call. CDR1 SEHNR and CDR2 FQNEAQ come from the germline V gene (reference sequence). The CDR3 contains 15 residues. Trimming took 2 bases from V and 0 from J, leaving 8 bases between them. CDR3 amino acids: CASSLSQSSYNEQFF. DNA for the CDR3: TGTGCCAGCAGCTTAAGCCAAAGCTCCTACAATGAGCAGTTCTTC.

The chain has TRBV29-1 and TRBJ2-1; 10 nucleotides match TRBD1. Germline lookup yields CDR1 SQVTM and CDR2 ANQGSEA. This CDR3 contains 15 residues. The V and J ends lost 6 bases and 7 bases, in that order; junction bases with no gene match: 12. The CDR3 region has the DNA TGCAGCGTCTCAAACCGGGACAGGGGATCAAATGAGCAGTTCTTC. Amino acid sequence: CSVSNRDRGSNEQFF.

The V and J genes are TRBV9 and TRBJ2-1; no reliable D call. This CDR3 spans 13 amino acids. Germline V CDR1 and CDR2: SGDLS, YYNGEE. The V gene lost 0 bases and the J gene lost 8 bases, with 9 bases spanning the gap. CDR3 sequence (DNA): TGTGCCAGCAGCGTAGTCGCCGGGTATGAGCAGTTCTTC. It translates to CASSVVAGYEQFF. The variable domain in full, completed from reference TRBV9 and TRBJ2-1, reads DSGVTQTPKHLITATGQRVTLRCSPRSGDLSVYWYQQSLDQGLQFLIQYYNGEERAKGNILERFSAQQFPDLHSELNLSSLELGDSALYFCASSVVAGYEQFFGPGTRLTVL.

The CDR3, as DNA: TGTGCCAGCAGCGTAGCGATGGTGGGGGCTGATGAGCAGTTCTTC. It specifies CASSVAMVGADEQFF. This chain connects TRBV9 to TRBJ2-1; D perhaps matches TRBD1 (6 bases). This CDR3 is built from 15 residues. Trimming pared 0 bases from V and 8 bases from J, leaving 15 bases between. The germline gives CDR1 SGDLS, CDR2 YYNGEE.

J is TRBJ1-1 and V is TRBV25-1, with D possibly TRBD1 on 5 matching bases. The V end was cut by 5 bases, the J end by 7 bases, with 11 bases between. The germline V gene encodes CDR1 MGHDK and CDR2 SYGVNS. The CDR3 loop spans 12 amino acids. The CDR3: CASSTGIVEAFF. In DNA form, the CDR3 reads TGTGCCAGCAGTACAGGAATAGTTGAAGCTTTCTTT. Supplemented by reference TRBV25-1 and TRBJ1-1, the full variable domain reads EADIYQTPRYLVIGTGKKITLECSQTMGHDKMYWYQQDPGMELHLIHYSYGVNSTEKGDLSSESTVSRIRTEHFPLTLESARPSHTSQYLCASSTGIVEAFFGQGTRLTVV.

The chain joins TRBV7-9 to TRBJ1-5; no definite D call. The CDR3 extends over 13 amino acids. Trimming removed 2 bases from V and 6 bases from J, with 8 bases in between. Germline lookup yields CDR1 SEHNR and CDR2 FQNEAQ (reference sequence). The CDR3 loop is CASSLRGSQPQHF. The CDR3 region has the DNA TGTGCCAGCAGCTTACGGGGAAGTCAGCCCCAGCATTTT.

V and J are TRBV29-1 and TRBJ2-7; D is perhaps TRBD1 (6 bases). The germline V gene has CDR1 SQVTM and CDR2 ANQGSEA. The CDR3 covers 13 residues. The germline V and J ends were trimmed by 6 bases and 0 bases, with 12 bases remaining between them. The CDR3 DNA is TGCAGCGTCCCTGGACAGAACTCCTACGAGCAGTACTTC. Its translation is CSVPGQNSYEQYF.